This TCR beta chain originates from a study of vaccination effects on CD4 cells after COVID-19. Method: immunoSEQ multiplex PCR; TCRdb's copy keeps in-frame clones and lacks some. The table shows tens of thousands of clones, with about four fifths occurring only once. Peptide-pool stimulation followed by sequencing identified expanded antigen-specific CD4+ clonotypes in the ViraFEST assay. CD4+ T cells were isolated after less than 12 days of culture. Prior SARS-CoV-2 infection was absent in the vaccine recipients, as shown by negative nucleocapsid antibodies. Notes on this clone: Its antigen is currently unknown.

V was trimmed by 2 bases and J by 6 bases, leaving 11 bases between them. The CDR3 sequence is 13 residues long. The germline CDR1 and CDR2 sequences are GTSNPN and SVGIG (reference sequence). The sequenced sample was CD4+ T cells from PBMCs cultured with HCoV-NL63 spike peptides, obtained before COVID-19 vaccination. The receptor was derived from a human donor who received a COVID-19 vaccine. V and J are TRBV30 and TRBJ1-5; D is possibly TRBD1 (5 bases). CDR3 DNA: TGTGCCTGGAGTCCGACAGAAGTTCAGCCCCAGCATTTT. Its protein product is CAWSPTEVQPQHF.